This passage covers 28 T cell receptor beta chains from one sample sequenced in a study of blood T cell repertoires in COVID-19. Using immunoSEQ multiplex PCR, the repertoire was profiled, and TCRdb retains in-frame clones only, with some absent. The sample lists approximately 220,000 clones; 90% were seen once. The sequencing input was PBMCs or T cells enriched from blood (not recorded which). The origin of the receptors is a man aged 30 to 45 who had recovered from COVID-19.

The chain joins TRBV27 to TRBJ2-1; 15 bases map to TRBD2. Germline assignment: CDR1 MNHEY and CDR2 SMNVEV (reference sequence). Germline trimming cut 6 bases from V and 7 bases from J; bases unmatched to any gene: 4. The CDR3 has 15 amino acids. CDR3: CASSRGTSGRNEQFF. CDR3 in DNA: TGTGCCAGCAGCCGCGGGACTAGCGGGAGGAATGAGCAGTTCTTC.

The chain combines TRBV28 with TRBJ1-2; D is perhaps TRBD1 (6 bases). Germline loops: CDR1 MDHEN, CDR2 SYDVKM. The V end lost 4 bases, the J end lost 5 bases, and 14 bases lay between the germline ends. This CDR3 comprises 14 residues. This chain's CDR3 is CASSSEWDIYGYTF. Written as DNA, the CDR3 is TGTGCCAGCAGTTCGGAATGGGACATTTATGGCTACACCTTC.

This chain uses TRBV4-1 with TRBJ2-1, with TRBD1 matching over 8 bases. This CDR3 has 20 residues. V shed 5 bases and J 6 bases; nucleotides not matched to a gene: 24. Per the germline V gene, CDR1 is MGHRA and CDR2 is YSYEKL. The CDR3 loop is CASSKSTGDTTRLAGNEQFF. Here the CDR3 DNA reads TGCGCCAGCAGCAAGTCGACAGGGGACACCACCAGACTGGCGGGCAATGAGCAGTTCTTC.

This clone has a handful of counts. Here the CDR3 reads CASSRGLAGDEQFF. The CDR3 coding sequence is TGTGCCAGCAGCCGGGGACTAGCGGGAGATGAGCAGTTCTTC. The rearrangement joins TRBV7-2 to TRBJ2-1; 14 bases fit TRBD2. The CDR3 covers 14 residues. CDR1 and CDR2 (germline): SGHTA, FQGNSA. The junction had 2 bases not matched to a gene; V was cut back by 5 bases and J by 8 bases.

V usage is TRBV6-2 or TRBV6-3 and J usage is TRBJ2-7, with 10 positions matching TRBD2. CDR3 length: 15 residues. Trimming took 3 bases from V and 4 from J; bases not matched to a gene: 6. CDR1 and CDR2 from the germline V gene are MNHEY and SVGEGT. The CDR3 is CASSYLAGEVYEQYF. The CDR3 nucleotides read TGTGCCAGCAGTTATCTAGCGGGAGAGGTTTACGAGCAGTACTTC.

V is TRBV6-1 and J is TRBJ2-7; 7 bases fit TRBD2. The CDR3 has 15 amino acids. Germline lookup yields CDR1 MNHNS and CDR2 SASEGT. Trimming at V came to 1 base and at J to 5 bases, leaving 8 bases not matched to a gene. The CDR3 reads CASSEGEGRAHEQYF. The CDR3 DNA reads TGTGCCAGCAGTGAAGGTGAGGGGAGGGCCCACGAGCAGTACTTC.

The chain carries TRBV18 and TRBJ1-1, with D possibly matching TRBD1 (6 bases). Trimming took 5 bases from V and 0 from J, leaving 19 bases between them. Germline V gene lookup returns CDR1 KGHSH and CDR2 LQKENI. The CDR3 sequence is 17 residues long. DNA for the CDR3: TGTGCCAGCTCAGTTACTTCGGGGGGCGGGCTGAACACTGAAGCTTTCTTT. Amino acids: CASSVTSGGGLNTEAFF.

The gene calls are TRBV5-1 and TRBJ2-7, with TRBD2 matching over 12 bases. The CDR3 has 15 residues. Trimming at V came to 4 bases and at J to 3 bases, leaving 5 bases not matched to a gene. In germline, CDR1 is SGHRS, CDR2 YFSETQ. DNA of the CDR3: TGCGCCAGCAGCCATCAGGGACTAGCGGGCTACGAGCAGTACTTC. Protein sequence: CASSHQGLAGYEQYF.

V and J are TRBV7-2 and TRBJ2-6; 8 bases line up with TRBD1. V shed 5 bases and J 0 bases; nucleotides not matched to a gene: 6. The germline V gene has CDR1 SGHTA and CDR2 FQGNSA. The CDR3 spans 17 residues. CDR3 bases: TGTGCCAGCAGCACAAGGACAGGGACCTCTGGGGCCAACGTCCTGACTTTC. Its protein product is CASSTRTGTSGANVLTF.

The V call is TRBV18, the J call TRBJ1-5, with 11 bases matching TRBD1. Trimming took 5 bases from V and 4 from J; bases not matched to a gene: 4. The germline V gene has CDR1 KGHSH and CDR2 LQKENI. The CDR3 runs to 15 residues. CDR3 residues: CASSTGTGGNQPQHF. The CDR3 bases are TGTGCCAGCTCAACCGGGACAGGGGGTAATCAGCCCCAGCATTTT.

The CDR3 DNA is TGTGCCAGCAGCATAGGTACCTACGAGCAGTACTTC. It specifies CASSIGTYEQYF. This rearrangement joins TRBV11-2 to TRBJ2-7; D unclear. The length of the CDR3 is 12 residues. Trimming cost V 5 bases and J 2 bases, with 7 bases left between them. Germline V gene sequence: CDR1 SGHAT, CDR2 FQNNGV.

This chain joins TRBV2 and TRBJ1-5; possible D gene TRBD1, 6 bases. The CDR3 is 15 amino acids. Trimming stripped 1 base from V and 4 bases from J, with 11 bases between. The germline gives CDR1 SNHLY, CDR2 FYNNEI. CDR3 in DNA: TGTGCCAGCAGTGAAGGGTCAGGGGTAAATCAGCCCCAGCATTTT. This translates into CASSEGSGVNQPQHF.

In this sample, this clone turned up once. This chain uses TRBV7-9 with TRBJ1-5; 10 bases fit TRBD1. The CDR3 length is 18 residues. Losses at the gene ends were 0 bases for V and 4 bases for J; bases not matched to a gene: 9. Germline CDR1 SEHNR, CDR2 FQNEAQ (reference sequence). This chain's CDR3 is CASSLARWDRGPNQPQHF. CDR3 bases: TGTGCCAGCAGCTTAGCGCGTTGGGACAGGGGCCCTAATCAGCCCCAGCATTTT.

This clone was observed once. The V call is TRBV5-1, the J call TRBJ2-3; 7 bases agree with TRBD2. This CDR3 has 16 amino acids. Germline CDR1 SGHRS, CDR2 YFSETQ. After removal of 4 bases from V and 1 base from J, the junction contained 9 bases not matched to a gene. CDR3 nucleotide sequence: TGCGCCAGCAGCCCCCGAAGGCTAGCGGGCACAGATACGCAGTATTTT. This encodes CASSPRRLAGTDTQYF. The whole variable domain, filled in from reference TRBV5-1 and TRBJ2-3, reads KAGVTQTPRYLIKTRGQQVTLSCSPISGHRSVSWYQQTPGQGLQFLFEYFSETQRNKGNFPGRFSGRQFSNSRSEMNVSTLELGDSALYLCASSPRRLAGTDTQYFGPGTRLTVL.

This clone appeared once. The CDR3 protein is CATSRSSSGSKETQYF. The CDR3 DNA sequence: TGTGCCACCAGCAGGTCCTCTAGCGGGAGTAAAGAGACCCAGTACTTC. This chain joins TRBV15 and TRBJ2-5, with TRBD2 matching over 10 bases. CDR3 length: 16 residues. The germline CDR1 and CDR2 sequences are LNHNV and YYDKDF (reference sequence). V trimming: 3 bases; J trimming: 3 bases; junction bases outside the gene matches: 7.

The chain joins TRBV12-3 or TRBV12-4 to TRBJ1-5; D remains unclear. The CDR3 is 13 amino acids. The V end lost 2 bases, the J end lost 3 bases, and 5 bases lay between the germline ends. The CDR3 loop reads CASSLQVNQPQHF. The CDR3 DNA follows: TGTGCCAGCAGTTTACAGGTCAATCAGCCCCAGCATTTT.

This clone has just one count. The chain carries TRBV19 and TRBJ2-7, with TRBD1 as a possible D gene (7 bases). The CDR3 runs 15 residues. The germline CDR1 and CDR2 sequences are LNHDA and SQIVND (reference sequence). Trimming shortened V by 3 bases and J by 5 bases, and 17 bases separated the two germline ends. This CDR3 reads CASSIFGQGGNEQYF. In DNA, the CDR3 is TGTGCCAGTAGTATCTTTGGGCAGGGGGGCAACGAGCAGTACTTC.

This clone has only one observation. The chain is built from TRBV29-1 and TRBJ2-2; 7 nucleotides agree with TRBD1. Unmatched junction bases numbered 7, after V lost 0 bases and J lost 6 bases. Germline CDR1 is SQVTM and CDR2 is ANQGSEA. The CDR3 is made up of 15 amino acids. CDR3 sequence reads: CSVEDHYQGAGELFF. In nucleotides, the CDR3 is TGCAGCGTTGAAGATCATTACCAGGGGGCCGGGGAGCTGTTTTTT.

This clone was counted once. The CDR3 DNA reads as TGTGCCAGCTCACCGGTAGCAGTGAGCTCTGGAAACACCATATATTTT. This translates into CASSPVAVSSGNTIYF. The chain links TRBV18 to TRBJ1-3; D gene unclear. V dropped 3 bases and J dropped 0 bases, with 12 bases sitting between them. Germline V gene data show CDR1 as KGHSH and CDR2 as LQKENI. The CDR3 is 16 amino acids.

This clone is a singleton in its sample. The chain carries TRBV10-3 and TRBJ2-2; D might be TRBD1 (5 bases). CDR3 length equals 16 residues. Trimming left V 9 bases short and J 2 bases short, with 19 bases between. Germline V gene lookup returns CDR1 ENHRY and CDR2 SYGVKD. The CDR3 is CAINKGPTSNTGELFF. CDR3 bases: TGTGCCATTAACAAGGGGCCGACCTCAAACACCGGGGAGCTGTTTTTT.

This rearrangement joins TRBV9 to TRBJ2-5; 9 bases align to TRBD1. CDR1 is SGDLS, CDR2 YYNGEE, per germline. With V trimmed by 4 bases and J by 1 base, 8 bases remained unmatched. This CDR3 contains 16 residues. CDR3: CASSSTGGQPQETQYF. CDR3 sequence (DNA): TGTGCCAGCAGCTCCACAGGGGGCCAGCCCCAAGAGACCCAGTACTTC.

This chain links TRBV9 with TRBJ1-2; D not resolved. V lost 3 bases to trimming and J lost 4 bases, with 13 bases between them. CDR1 and CDR2 from the germline V gene are SGDLS and YYNGEE. The CDR3 totals 14 residues. In nucleotides, the CDR3 is TGTGCCAGCAGCGCAGACTACGTCGGCTATGGCTACACCTTC. Protein sequence: CASSADYVGYGYTF.

The chain uses TRBV7-6 and TRBJ1-2; TRBD1 aligns across 9 bases. This CDR3 contains 15 residues. Germline V gene data show CDR1 as SGHVS and CDR2 as FNYEAQ. Trimming took 6 bases from V and 6 from J; bases not matched to a gene: 11. The CDR3 here is CASSSDPGTGNGYTF. The CDR3 DNA sequence: TGTGCCAGCAGTTCAGACCCCGGGACAGGGAATGGCTACACCTTC.

This chain connects TRBV7-9 to TRBJ1-2; D is unresolved. V was trimmed by 7 bases and J by 1 base, leaving 7 bases between them. There are 12 residues in the CDR3. From germline, CDR1 is SEHNR and CDR2 FQNEAQ (reference sequence). CDR3 nucleotide sequence: TGTGCCAGCACGGCGCATAACTATGGCTACACCTTC. Residues: CASTAHNYGYTF. Using reference TRBV7-9 and TRBJ1-2 for the parts outside the CDR3, the full variable domain is DTGVSQNPRHKITKRGQNVTFRCDPISEHNRLYWYRQTLGQGPEFLTYFQNEAQLEKSRLLSDRFSAERPKGSFSTLEIQRTEQGDSAMYLCASTAHNYGYTFGSGTRLTVV.

This clone has a single count. The chain uses TRBV7-9 and TRBJ2-2, with TRBD2 identical over 13 bases. Looked up from germline, CDR1 is SEHNR and CDR2 is FQNEAQ (reference sequence). J lost 1 base, V lost 6 bases, and 5 bases had no gene match. This CDR3 region has 17 residues. The CDR3 DNA is TGTGCCAGCAGTTCGGGACTAGCGGGGAAGAACACCGGGGAGCTGTTTTTT. Protein product: CASSSGLAGKNTGELFF.

The V call is TRBV4-1, the J call TRBJ1-1, with D possibly TRBD1 on 5 matching bases. This CDR3 comprises 13 residues. Germline V CDR1 and CDR2: MGHRA, YSYEKL. Trimming took off 1 base at V and 7 bases at J, with 10 bases between the two ends. CDR3 nucleotide sequence: TGCGCCAGCAGCCAAGTTCAGGGATTTGAAGCTTTCTTT. It encodes CASSQVQGFEAFF.

This chain links TRBV10-3 with TRBJ1-2; possible D gene TRBD1, 5 bases. Germline CDR1 and CDR2: ENHRY and SYGVKD. There are 18 residues in the CDR3. Deletions cut 5 bases from V and 0 bases from J, with 22 bases between. In DNA, the CDR3 is TGTGCCATCAGTAAGGGACTCCGGCAGGCGCCGACTAACTATGGCTACACCTTC. Its protein product is CAISKGLRQAPTNYGYTF.

The chain is built from TRBV3-1 (or the pseudogene TRBV3-2) and TRBJ2-3; possible D gene TRBD2, 5 bases. The V end lost 1 base, the J end lost 0 bases, and 11 bases lay between the germline ends. The CDR3 has 16 residues. The germline gives CDR1 LGHDT, CDR2 YNNKEL (reference sequence). The CDR3 sequence is CASSQAQRKSTDTQYF. For the CDR3, the DNA is TGTGCCAGCAGCCAAGCTCAGCGGAAAAGCACAGATACGCAGTATTTT.